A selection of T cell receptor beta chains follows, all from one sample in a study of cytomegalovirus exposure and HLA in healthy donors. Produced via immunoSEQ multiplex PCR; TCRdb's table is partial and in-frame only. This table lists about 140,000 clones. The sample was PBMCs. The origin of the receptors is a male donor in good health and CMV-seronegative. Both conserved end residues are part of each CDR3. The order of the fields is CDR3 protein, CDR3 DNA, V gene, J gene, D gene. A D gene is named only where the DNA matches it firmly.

CDR3: CASSLRTGGEDYGYTF
DNA: TGTGCCAGCAGTTTAAGGACAGGGGGCGAAGACTATGGCTACACCTTC
V: TRBV28
J: TRBJ1-2
D: TRBD1

CDR3: CATSRDDGAPKQYF
DNA: TGTGCCACCAGCAGAGATGATGGGGCCCCCAAGCAGTACTTC
V: TRBV15
J: TRBJ2-7
D: -

CDR3: CASSALIQGDYGYTF
DNA: TGTGCCAGCAGCGCTCTAATTCAGGGGGACTATGGCTACACCTTC
V: TRBV9
J: TRBJ1-2
D: TRBD1

CDR3: CASSLYGDGANVLTF
DNA: TGTGCCAGCAGCTTGTACGGAGATGGGGCCAACGTCCTGACTTTC
V: TRBV5-6
J: TRBJ2-6
D: -

CDR3: CASSAMRGGLDNEQFF
DNA: TGTGCCAGCAGCGCAATGCGGGGGGGCCTAGACAATGAGCAGTTCTTC
V: TRBV9
J: TRBJ2-1
D: TRBD2

CDR3: CASSPGVTGYSNQPQHF
DNA: TGTGCCAGCTCACCGGGGGTGACAGGTTATAGCAATCAGCCCCAGCATTTT
V: TRBV18
J: TRBJ1-5
D: -

CDR3: CASSQGSYEQYF
DNA: TGTGCCAGCAGTCAGGGGTCCTACGAGCAGTACTTC
V: TRBV28
J: TRBJ2-7
D: -

CDR3: CASSKPPGQGGEGGNTIYF
DNA: TGTGCCAGCAGCAAACCACCGGGACAGGGGGGAGAAGGTGGAAACACCATATATTTT
V: TRBV7-9
J: TRBJ1-3
D: TRBD1

CDR3: CASSEMAHSYEQYF
DNA: TGTGCCAGCAGTGAGATGGCTCATTCCTACGAGCAGTACTTC
V: TRBV25-1
J: TRBJ2-7
D: -

CDR3: CASSVEGEDTQYF
DNA: TGTGCCAGCAGCGTAGAAGGGGAAGATACGCAGTATTTT
V: TRBV9
J: TRBJ2-3
D: -

CDR3: CASSLRGYEQYF
DNA: TGTGCCAGCAGTTTACGCGGCTACGAGCAGTACTTC
V: TRBV27
J: TRBJ2-7
D: -

CDR3: CASRATARTDTQYF
DNA: TGTGCCAGCAGAGCGACGGCCCGCACAGATACGCAGTATTTT
V: TRBV6-1
J: TRBJ2-3
D: -

CDR3: CASSQRTGEVDEQFF
DNA: TGTGCCAGCAGCCAACGCACAGGGGAAGTCGATGAGCAGTTCTTC
V: TRBV4-2
J: TRBJ2-1
D: TRBD1

CDR3: CASSPPNFYEQYF
DNA: TGTGCCAGCTCACCACCTAATTTTTACGAGCAGTACTTC
V: TRBV18
J: TRBJ2-7
D: -

CDR3: CASSFGRNEQFF
DNA: TGTGCCAGCAGTTTTGGTAGAAATGAGCAGTTCTTC
V: TRBV27
J: TRBJ2-1
D: -

CDR3: CSVEGGNEAFF
DNA: TGCAGCGTTGAGGGGGGTAATGAAGCTTTCTTT
V: TRBV29-1
J: TRBJ1-1
D: -

CDR3: CSTGDSYEQYF
DNA: TGCAGCACGGGGGACTCCTACGAGCAGTACTTC
V: TRBV29-1
J: TRBJ2-7
D: -

CDR3: CASRKRGGTSGLYNEQFF
DNA: TGTGCCAGCAGAAAGCGGGGGGGGACTAGCGGACTATACAATGAGCAGTTCTTC
V: TRBV27
J: TRBJ2-1
D: TRBD2

CDR3: CASSVPAGGGTQYF
DNA: TGTGCCAGCAGCGTTCCGGCAGGTGGAGGGACCCAGTACTTC
V: TRBV9
J: TRBJ2-5
D: -

CDR3: CAWEGSGRAPYEQYF
DNA: TGTGCCTGGGAAGGCAGCGGGAGGGCTCCGTACGAGCAGTACTTC
V: TRBV30
J: TRBJ2-7
D: TRBD2

CDR3: CASSLEGESNQPQHF
DNA: TGTGCCAGCAGTTTGGAGGGAGAAAGCAATCAGCCCCAGCATTTT
V: TRBV28
J: TRBJ1-5
D: -

CDR3: CASSSGQGVNTGELFF
DNA: TGTGCCAGCAGCTCAGGACAGGGCGTGAACACCGGGGAGCTGTTTTTT
V: TRBV7-2
J: TRBJ2-2
D: TRBD1

CDR3: CASSFRDSLNTEAFF
DNA: TGCGCCAGCAGCTTCCGGGACTCCCTGAACACTGAAGCTTTCTTT
V: TRBV5-1
J: TRBJ1-1
D: -

CDR3: CASRSLQGVNTIYF
DNA: TGTGCCAGCAGGTCCTTACAGGGGGTAAACACCATATATTTT
V: TRBV27
J: TRBJ1-3
D: TRBD1

CDR3: CSVEERGSGRRNEQFF
DNA: TGCAGCGTTGAAGAGCGCGGTAGCGGGAGAAGAAATGAGCAGTTCTTC
V: TRBV29-1
J: TRBJ2-1
D: TRBD2